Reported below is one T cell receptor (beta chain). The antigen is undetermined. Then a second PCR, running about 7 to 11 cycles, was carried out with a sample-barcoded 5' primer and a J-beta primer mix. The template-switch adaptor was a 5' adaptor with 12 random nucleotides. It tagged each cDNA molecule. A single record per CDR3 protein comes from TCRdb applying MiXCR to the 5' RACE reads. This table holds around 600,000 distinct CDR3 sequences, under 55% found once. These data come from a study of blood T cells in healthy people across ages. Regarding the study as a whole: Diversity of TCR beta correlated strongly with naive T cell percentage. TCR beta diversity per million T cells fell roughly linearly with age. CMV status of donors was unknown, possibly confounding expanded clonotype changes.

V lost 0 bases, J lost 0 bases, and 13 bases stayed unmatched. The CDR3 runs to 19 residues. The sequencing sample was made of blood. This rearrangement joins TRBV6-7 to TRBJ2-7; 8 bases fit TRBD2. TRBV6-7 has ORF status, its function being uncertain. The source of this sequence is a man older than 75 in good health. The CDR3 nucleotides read TGTGCCAGCAGTTACTCCCCCCTGGCGGGGGGTCTTAGCTCCTACGAGCAGTACTTC. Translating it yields CASSYSPLAGGLSSYEQYF.